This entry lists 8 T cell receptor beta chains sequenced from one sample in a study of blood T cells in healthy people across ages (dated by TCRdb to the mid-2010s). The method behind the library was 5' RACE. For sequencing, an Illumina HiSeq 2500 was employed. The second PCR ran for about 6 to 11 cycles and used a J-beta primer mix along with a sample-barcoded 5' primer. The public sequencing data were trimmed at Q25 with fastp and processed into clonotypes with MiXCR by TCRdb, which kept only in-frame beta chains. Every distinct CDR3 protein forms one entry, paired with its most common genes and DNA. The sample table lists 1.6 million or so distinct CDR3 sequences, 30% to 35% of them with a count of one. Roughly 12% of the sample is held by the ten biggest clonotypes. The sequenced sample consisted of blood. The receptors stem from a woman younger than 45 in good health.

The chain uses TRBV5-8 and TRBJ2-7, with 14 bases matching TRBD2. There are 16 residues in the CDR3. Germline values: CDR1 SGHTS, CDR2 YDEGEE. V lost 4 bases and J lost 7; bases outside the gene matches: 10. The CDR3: CASSPKGLAGAGEQYF. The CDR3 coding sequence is TGTGCCAGCAGCCCCAAGGGACTAGCGGGGGCAGGGGAGCAGTACTTC.

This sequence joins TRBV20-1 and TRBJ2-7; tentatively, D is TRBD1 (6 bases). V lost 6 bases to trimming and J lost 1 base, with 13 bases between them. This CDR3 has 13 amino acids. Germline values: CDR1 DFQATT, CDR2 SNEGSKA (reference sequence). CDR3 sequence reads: CSADDRLSYEQYF. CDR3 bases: TGCAGTGCCGATGACAGGCTTTCCTACGAGCAGTACTTC.

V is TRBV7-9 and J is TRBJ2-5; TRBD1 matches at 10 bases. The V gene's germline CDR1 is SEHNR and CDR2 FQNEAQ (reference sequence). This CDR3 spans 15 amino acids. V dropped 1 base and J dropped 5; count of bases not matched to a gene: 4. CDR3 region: CASSLVTGGAETQYF. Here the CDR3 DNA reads TGTGCCAGCAGCTTAGTGACAGGGGGCGCGGAGACCCAGTACTTC.

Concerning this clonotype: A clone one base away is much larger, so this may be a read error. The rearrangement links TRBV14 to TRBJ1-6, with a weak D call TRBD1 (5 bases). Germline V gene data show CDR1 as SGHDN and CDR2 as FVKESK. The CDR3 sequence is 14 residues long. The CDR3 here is CASSRQLGNSPPHF. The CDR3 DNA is TGTGCCAGCAGCCGACAGCTTGGCAATTCACCCCCCCACTTT.

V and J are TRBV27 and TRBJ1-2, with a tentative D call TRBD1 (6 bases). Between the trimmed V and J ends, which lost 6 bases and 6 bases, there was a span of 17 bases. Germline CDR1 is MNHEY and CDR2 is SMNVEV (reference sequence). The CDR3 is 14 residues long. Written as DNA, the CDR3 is TGTGCCAGCAGAGTTATGGGGGCGTCGGATGGCTACACCTTC. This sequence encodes CASRVMGASDGYTF.

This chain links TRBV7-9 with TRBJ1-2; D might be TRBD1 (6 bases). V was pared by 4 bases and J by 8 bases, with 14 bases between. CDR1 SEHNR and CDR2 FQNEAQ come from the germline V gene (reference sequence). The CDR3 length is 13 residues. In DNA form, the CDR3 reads TGTGCCAGCAGCTACGTACAGGGTAGAGGCTACACCTTC. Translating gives CASSYVQGRGYTF. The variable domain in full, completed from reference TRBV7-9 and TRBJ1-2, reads DTGVSQNPRHKITKRGQNVTFRCDPISEHNRLYWYRQTLGQGPEFLTYFQNEAQLEKSRLLSDRFSAERPKGSFSTLEIQRTEQGDSAMYLCASSYVQGRGYTFGSGTRLTVV.

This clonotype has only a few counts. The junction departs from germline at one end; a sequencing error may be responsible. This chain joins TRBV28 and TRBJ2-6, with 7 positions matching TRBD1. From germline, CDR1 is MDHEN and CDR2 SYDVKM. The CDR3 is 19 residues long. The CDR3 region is CASSLPYRGPRSGANVLAF. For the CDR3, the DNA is TGTGCCAGCAGTTTGCCCTACAGGGGACCCCGCTCTGGGGCCAACGTCCTGGCTTTC.

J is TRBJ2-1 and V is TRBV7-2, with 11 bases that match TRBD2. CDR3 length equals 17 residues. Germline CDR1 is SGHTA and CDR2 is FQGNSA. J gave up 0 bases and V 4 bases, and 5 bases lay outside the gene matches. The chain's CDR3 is CASSWLAGGSSYNEQFF. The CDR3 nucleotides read TGTGCCAGCAGCTGGCTAGCGGGAGGTAGCTCCTACAATGAGCAGTTCTTC.